The 29 T cell receptor beta chains below all came from one sample that was sequenced in a study of blood T cell repertoires in COVID-19. The method was immunoSEQ multiplex PCR; TCRdb's version includes in-frame clones alone and lacks a portion of them. Here the sample spans more than 95,000 clones, about 90% being singletons. The specimen sequenced was peripheral blood. The receptors were sampled from a man between 50 and 59 years old with acute or convalescent COVID-19.

This CDR3 is CASSPESGELFF. The CDR3 DNA sequence: TGTGCCAGCAGCCCCGAGTCCGGGGAGCTGTTTTTT. The V and J genes are TRBV7-9 and TRBJ2-2, with unresolved D. V was trimmed by 5 bases and J by 6 bases, leaving 7 bases between them. The CDR3 is 12 residues long. Germline assignment: CDR1 SEHNR and CDR2 FQNEAQ (reference sequence).

The rearrangement links TRBV19 to TRBJ1-5; no definite D call. The CDR3 covers 14 residues. The V end was cut by 4 bases, the J end by 5 bases, with 12 bases between. Germline V gene lookup returns CDR1 LNHDA and CDR2 SQIVND (reference sequence). CDR3 amino acids: CASSTDNLDQPQHF. The CDR3 region has the DNA TGTGCCAGTAGTACCGACAATCTCGATCAGCCCCAGCATTTT.

This chain uses TRBV5-4 with TRBJ2-7, with a tentative D call TRBD2 (6 bases). The CDR3 totals 15 residues. V was shortened by 0 bases and J by 2 bases, with 12 bases between the two germline ends. Germline V lookup: CDR1 SGHNT, CDR2 YYREEE (reference sequence). The CDR3, as DNA: TGTGCCAGCAGCTTGGATCTAGCGATTACCTACGAGCAGTACTTC. It translates to CASSLDLAITYEQYF.

The chain has TRBV19 and TRBJ1-4; D remains ambiguous. Trimming removed 7 bases at V and 3 bases at J, with 9 bases between. Germline assignment: CDR1 LNHDA and CDR2 SQIVND (reference sequence). The CDR3 is 13 amino acids. In DNA, the CDR3 is TGTGCCAGTACGTTCAGGTCTAATGAAAAACTGTTTTTT. Encoded protein: CASTFRSNEKLFF.

The chain is built from TRBV7-8 and TRBJ1-2, with TRBD1 matching 9 bases. The germline gives CDR1 SGHVS, CDR2 FQNEAQ. Trimming at V came to 5 bases and at J to 5 bases, leaving 15 bases not matched to a gene. CDR3 size: 17 residues. The CDR3 DNA follows: TGTGCCAGCAGCCCACCCCCGGCGGGACAGGGAGGTTATGGCTACACCTTC. Amino acids: CASSPPPAGQGGYGYTF.

V and J are TRBV25-1 and TRBJ2-7; 10 bases align to TRBD2. CDR1 is MGHDK and CDR2 is SYGVNS in the germline V gene. The CDR3 loop spans 14 amino acids. The V segment lost 3 bases and the J segment 5 bases; nucleotides outside the gene matches: 4. CDR3 DNA sequence: TGTGCCAGCAGTGATGCGCTAGCGGGAGACGAGCAGTACTTC. It is translated as CASSDALAGDEQYF.

This clone has a handful of counts. The rearrangement uses TRBV11-2 and TRBJ1-4; possible D gene TRBD1, 5 bases. The CDR3 is 14 residues long. Trimming took off 5 bases at V and 6 bases at J, with 13 bases between the two ends. From germline, CDR1 is SGHAT and CDR2 FQNNGV. CDR3 in amino acids: CASSPWEGHEKLFF. The CDR3 bases are TGTGCCAGCAGCCCCTGGGAGGGGCATGAAAAACTGTTTTTT.

This clone was counted between two and nine times. This sequence joins TRBV27 and TRBJ2-3; 7 bases match TRBD2. Germline values: CDR1 MNHEY, CDR2 SMNVEV (reference sequence). J gave up 5 bases and V 6 bases, and 5 bases lay outside the gene matches. The CDR3 totals 13 residues. The CDR3 sequence is CASSHGEGDTQYF. CDR3 bases: TGTGCCAGCAGCCACGGGGAGGGAGATACGCAGTATTTT.

The chain's CDR3 is CASSQGSQGDQPQHF. The CDR3 bases are TGTGCCAGCAGCCAAGGTAGTCAGGGCGATCAGCCCCAGCATTTT. This chain uses TRBV3-1 (or the pseudogene TRBV3-2) with TRBJ1-5; TRBD1 might be the D (5 bases). Trimming cost V 1 base and J 5 bases, with 12 bases left between them. The CDR3 has 15 residues. Germline assignment: CDR1 LGHDT and CDR2 YNNKEL (reference sequence).

This clone was picked up one time. The chain joins TRBV7-9 to TRBJ2-1; a weak D match, TRBD1 (5 bases). V gave up 6 bases and J gave up 0 bases, with 12 bases separating them. CDR3 length equals 15 residues. Germline V gene sequence: CDR1 SEHNR, CDR2 FQNEAQ (reference sequence). The CDR3 here is CASSTGPSSYNEQFF. CDR3 nucleotides: TGTGCCAGCAGTACAGGTCCAAGCTCCTACAATGAGCAGTTCTTC.

The chain carries TRBV6-4 and TRBJ2-1; D perhaps matches TRBD1 (6 bases). The length of the CDR3 is 15 residues. Germline CDR1 reads MRHNA; CDR2 reads SNTAGT. Trimming took off 7 bases at V and 3 bases at J, with 16 bases between the two ends. The DNA of the CDR3 is TGTGCCAGCACCCCGACCCCGGACAGCTACAATGAGCAGTTCTTC. This encodes CASTPTPDSYNEQFF.

The gene calls are TRBV19 and TRBJ1-5; D may be TRBD1 (5 bases). In germline, CDR1 is LNHDA, CDR2 SQIVND (reference sequence). Trimming stripped 6 bases from V and 6 bases from J, with 18 bases between. This CDR3 has 15 residues. The CDR3 loop reads CASRLGLPASQPQHF. The CDR3, as DNA: TGTGCCAGTAGATTGGGACTCCCTGCAAGTCAGCCCCAGCATTTT.

The V call is TRBV9, the J call TRBJ2-2; D may be TRBD2 (6 bases). Germline V lookup: CDR1 SGDLS, CDR2 YYNGEE. CDR3 length equals 13 residues. Deletions cut 2 bases from V and 4 bases from J, with 6 bases between. This CDR3 reads CASSVGGTGELFF. The DNA of the CDR3 is TGTGCCAGCAGCGTCGGGGGCACCGGGGAGCTGTTTTTT.

The chain employs TRBV11-2 and TRBJ2-7; D may be TRBD1 (6 bases). V shed 1 base and J shed 3 bases, with 13 bases lying between them. Germline V gives CDR1 SGHAT, CDR2 FQNNGV. The CDR3 totals 15 residues. CDR3 loop: CASSLVWDTFYEQYF. As DNA, the CDR3 is TGTGCCAGCAGCTTAGTGTGGGACACCTTCTACGAGCAGTACTTC.

This clone was counted a few times. The rearrangement uses TRBV28 and TRBJ1-5; 8 nucleotides match TRBD1. This CDR3 spans 12 amino acids. V lost 3 bases and J lost 11; bases outside the gene matches: 3. Germline V lookup: CDR1 MDHEN, CDR2 SYDVKM. The CDR3 nucleotides read TGTGCCAGCAGTTTGAAGGACAGGGCCCAGCATTTT. The encoded protein is CASSLKDRAQHF. Full variable domain (remainder filled in from reference TRBV28 and TRBJ1-5): DVKVTQSSRYLVKRTGEKVFLECVQDMDHENMFWYRQDPGLGLRLIYFSYDVKMKEKGDIPEGYSVSREKKERFSLILESASTNQTSMYLCASSLKDRAQHFGDGTRLSIL.

As DNA, the CDR3 is TGTGCCAGCGGGGTAAAGGGCGGGAGGTTCTACGAGCAGTACTTC. Translated: CASGVKGGRFYEQYF. The chain couples TRBV28 to TRBJ2-7; 8 nucleotides match TRBD2. The germline V gene has CDR1 MDHEN and CDR2 SYDVKM. V was pared by 8 bases and J by 3 bases, with 12 bases of the junction left unmatched. CDR3 length: 15 residues.

This chain joins TRBV7-2 and TRBJ2-4; TRBD1 matches 8 bases. Trimming took 2 bases from V and 8 from J; bases not matched to a gene: 5. The CDR3 length is 14 residues. Germline V CDR1 and CDR2: SGHTA, FQGNSA. The CDR3 protein is CASSLFQGADIQYF. The CDR3 nucleotides are TGTGCCAGCAGCTTATTCCAGGGGGCTGACATTCAGTACTTC.

The CDR3 nucleotides are TGTGCCAGCAGTTACTCCAATAGTGTTCGGGAGACCCAGTACTTC. It codes for CASSYSNSVRETQYF. The chain couples TRBV6-2 or TRBV6-3 to TRBJ2-5; D is ambiguous. The CDR3 runs 15 residues. Germline V gene lookup returns CDR1 MNHEY and CDR2 SVGEGT. The V gene lost 0 bases and the J gene lost 5 bases, with 13 bases spanning the gap.

The chain combines TRBV11-3 with TRBJ2-1; 9 nucleotides line up with TRBD2. The CDR3 has 15 residues. The germline V gene has CDR1 SGHNT and CDR2 YENEEA. Trimming removed 5 bases from V and 7 bases from J; junction bases left unmatched: 9. In nucleotides, the CDR3 is TGTGCCAGCAGCATCCGTAGCGGGGGCGGGAATGAGCAGTTCTTC. It encodes CASSIRSGGGNEQFF.

The chain carries TRBV7-2 and TRBJ1-2; 11 bases match TRBD1. CDR1 is SGHTA, CDR2 FQGNSA, per germline. The CDR3 contains 16 residues. After removal of 5 bases from V and 5 bases from J, the junction contained 10 bases not matched to a gene. DNA for the CDR3: TGTGCCAGCAGCGCCGGGACAGGGGGATTGAGGTATGGCTACACCTTC. It translates to CASSAGTGGLRYGYTF.

V gene TRBV29-1 combines with J gene TRBJ2-7, with 12 bases matching TRBD2. With V trimmed by 6 bases and J by 5 bases, 5 bases remained unmatched. The CDR3 length is 13 residues. Per the germline V gene, CDR1 is SQVTM and CDR2 is ANQGSEA. CDR3 DNA: TGCAGCGTCCTAGCGGGAGGGCGCCACGAGCAGTACTTC. This translates into CSVLAGGRHEQYF.

This clone was found a few times. The CDR3 protein is CASSWTGAEDQPQHF. The CDR3 DNA follows: TGCGCCAGCAGTTGGACAGGGGCTGAGGATCAGCCCCAGCATTTT. This chain uses TRBV10-2 with TRBJ1-5; TRBD1 matches at 9 bases. Unmatched junction bases numbered 7, after V lost 5 bases and J lost 5 bases. CDR1 is WSHSY and CDR2 is SAAADI in the germline V gene. There are 15 residues in the CDR3.

CDR3 DNA: TGCGCCAGCAGTTCCAGGGGGCGAGCAGATACGCAGTATTTT. As protein: CASSSRGRADTQYF. V and J are TRBV5-1 and TRBJ2-3, with 8 bases identical to TRBD1. This CDR3 is built from 14 residues. The trim removed 5 bases at V and 4 bases at J, leaving 6 bases unmatched. Germline V gives CDR1 SGHRS, CDR2 YFSETQ.

V and J are TRBV6-5 and TRBJ2-7; D ambiguous. Germline V gene sequence: CDR1 MNHEY, CDR2 SVGAGI. The CDR3 consists of 15 residues. With 5 bases removed from V and 3 bases from J, the gap between germline ends came to 17 bases. CDR3 in amino acids: CASSRALNGDYEQYF. The CDR3 DNA is TGTGCCAGCAGTCGAGCCCTCAATGGAGACTACGAGCAGTACTTC.

This sequence joins TRBV5-1 and TRBJ2-5; D is perhaps TRBD1 (6 bases). This CDR3 comprises 14 residues. The germline V gene encodes CDR1 SGHRS and CDR2 YFSETQ. The ends were cut back, 3 bases at V and 1 base at J, with 10 bases in the middle. CDR3 DNA sequence: TGCGCCAGCAGCTCATGGACAGTCCAAGAGACCCAGTACTTC. Translation: CASSSWTVQETQYF. Full variable domain (remainder filled in from reference TRBV5-1 and TRBJ2-5): KAGVTQTPRYLIKTRGQQVTLSCSPISGHRSVSWYQQTPGQGLQFLFEYFSETQRNKGNFPGRFSGRQFSNSRSEMNVSTLELGDSALYLCASSSWTVQETQYFGPGTRLLVL.

The chain joins TRBV5-1 to TRBJ1-2; 7 nucleotides match TRBD1. After removal of 4 bases from V and 2 bases from J, the junction contained 8 bases not matched to a gene. CDR3 length: 15 amino acids. CDR1 SGHRS and CDR2 YFSETQ come from the germline V gene. CDR3 amino acids: CASSRDSVPNYGYTF. DNA of the CDR3: TGCGCCAGCAGCCGGGACAGCGTACCGAACTATGGCTACACCTTC. Based on the CDR3 plus reference TRBV5-1 and TRBJ1-2, the full variable domain is KAGVTQTPRYLIKTRGQQVTLSCSPISGHRSVSWYQQTPGQGLQFLFEYFSETQRNKGNFPGRFSGRQFSNSRSEMNVSTLELGDSALYLCASSRDSVPNYGYTFGSGTRLTVV.

The chain is built from TRBV19 and TRBJ1-1; D may be TRBD1 (5 bases). The length of the CDR3 is 14 residues. The germline CDR1 and CDR2 sequences are LNHDA and SQIVND (reference sequence). Trimming took off 3 bases at V and 0 bases at J, with 8 bases between the two ends. The CDR3 is CASSIGHLNTEAFF. The CDR3 DNA sequence: TGTGCCAGTAGTATCGGACACTTGAACACTGAAGCTTTCTTT.

The V and J genes are TRBV2 and TRBJ1-5; no firm D call. V gave up 8 bases and J gave up 2 bases, with 10 bases separating them. The germline gives CDR1 SNHLY, CDR2 FYNNEI. This CDR3 comprises 13 residues. The CDR3 DNA reads TGTGCCAGCCGCGAGAGGGGCAATCAGCCCCAGCATTTT. Protein sequence: CASRERGNQPQHF. Variable domain in full (rest from reference TRBV2 and TRBJ1-5): EPEVTQTPSHQVTQMGQEVILRCVPISNHLYFYWYRQILGQKVEFLVSFYNNEISEKSEIFDDQFSVERPDGSNFTLKIRSTKLEDSAMYFCASRERGNQPQHFGDGTRLSIL.

J is TRBJ2-2 and V is TRBV24-1; 14 bases fit TRBD2. CDR1 is KGHDR, CDR2 SFDVKD, per germline. Germline trimming cut 4 bases from V and 9 bases from J; bases unmatched to any gene: 6. The length of the CDR3 is 16 residues. The CDR3 reads CATSEPGLAGGRELFF. CDR3 sequence (DNA): TGTGCCACCAGTGAACCCGGACTAGCGGGAGGCCGGGAGCTGTTTTTT.